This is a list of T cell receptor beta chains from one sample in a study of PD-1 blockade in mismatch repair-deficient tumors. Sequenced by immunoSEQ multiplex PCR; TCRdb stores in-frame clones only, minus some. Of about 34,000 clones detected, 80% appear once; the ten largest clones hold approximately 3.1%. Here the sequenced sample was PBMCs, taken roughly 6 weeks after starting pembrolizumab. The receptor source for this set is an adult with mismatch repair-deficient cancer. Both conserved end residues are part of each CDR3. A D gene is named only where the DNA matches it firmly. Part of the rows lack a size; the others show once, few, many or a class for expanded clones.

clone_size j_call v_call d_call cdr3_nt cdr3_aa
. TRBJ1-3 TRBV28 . TGTGCCACCACAGGGTTACTCTCTGGAAACACCATATATTTT CATTGLLSGNTIYF
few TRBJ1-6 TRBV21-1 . TGTGCCAGCAGCAAAGCGCGGGTGAATTCACCCCTCCACTTT CASSKARVNSPLHF
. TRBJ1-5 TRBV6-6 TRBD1 TGTGCCAGCTGGGACAGGGGTTCTTTTCAGCCCCAGCATTTT CASWDRGSFQPQHF
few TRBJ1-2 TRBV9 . TGTGCCAGCAGCGCCCCACAGGGTCATCGGGGCTACACCTTC CASSAPQGHRGYTF
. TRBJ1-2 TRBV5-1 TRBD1 TGCGCCAGCAGCTTACCAGGGGGCTATGGCTACACCTTC CASSLPGGYGYTF
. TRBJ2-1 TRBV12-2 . TGTGCAAGCCCTCCTCCCCCCGAGAGTTCGTCCTCCTCATACAATGAGCAGTTCTTC CASPPPPESSSSSYNEQFF
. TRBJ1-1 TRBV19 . TGTGCCAGTATCAGGTACCGTCTGGGGAACACTGAAGCTTTCTTT CASIRYRLGNTEAFF
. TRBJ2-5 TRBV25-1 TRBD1 TGTGCCAGCAGTGAGGGACAGGGAGAGACCCAGTACTTC CASSEGQGETQYF
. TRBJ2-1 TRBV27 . TGTGCCAGCACCCAGTGGCCAACCTACAATGAGCAGTTCTTC CASTQWPTYNEQFF
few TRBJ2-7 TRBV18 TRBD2 TGTGCCAGCACTTTACTAGCGGGGACCTACGAGCAGTACTTC CASTLLAGTYEQYF
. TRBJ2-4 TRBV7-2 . TGTGCCAGCAGCTTAGTACCAGGGGAAAACATTCAGTACTTC CASSLVPGENIQYF
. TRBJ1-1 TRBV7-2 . TGTGCCAGCAGCTTAGGCTCCCCTCGGGACACCTCATGGAAAGCTTTCTTT CASSLGSPRDTSWKAFF
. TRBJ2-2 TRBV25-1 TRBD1 TGTGCCAGCAGTAAGACAGGGGTCGCCGGGGAGCTGTTTTTT CASSKTGVAGELFF
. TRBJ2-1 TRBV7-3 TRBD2 TGTGCCAGCAGCTTCGGGACTACCTCCTACAATGAGCAGTTCTTC CASSFGTTSYNEQFF
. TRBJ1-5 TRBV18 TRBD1 TGTGCCAGCTCACCGACCTTCGGACAGGGGAATCAGCCCCAGCATTTT CASSPTFGQGNQPQHF
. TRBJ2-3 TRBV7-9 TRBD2 TGTGCCAGCAGCTTAGTCCAGGGAGGGGCAGATACGCAGTATTTT CASSLVQGGADTQYF